The source of this T cell receptor beta chain is a study of shared clonotypes between healthy human individuals. The wider study: A donor's plate count was three for CD4 naive and three for CD4 memory; CD8 naive had two and CD8 memory one.

Original processing methods: Junction-only sequences produced by ImmunoSEQ had no quality scores, so filtering differed. Method: immunoSEQ multiplex PCR; TCRdb's copy keeps in-frame clones and lacks some. D and trimming come from the DNA, and the V and J calls and clone size come from that table. The sample lists under 200,000 clones, roughly 93% occurring once. V lost 6 bases and J 0 bases, leaving 6 bases between the germline ends. This CDR3 region has 13 residues. Germline CDR1 and CDR2: WSHSY and SAAADI. This clone has a single count. This receptor was identified in a woman aged 25 to 39 in good health. Sequences were obtained from naive CD4+ T cells sorted from blood. Described subset: CD45RA+ positively selected. This chain connects TRBV10-2 to TRBJ1-5; D not certain. In DNA form, the CDR3 reads TGCGCCAGCAGGAGGAATAGCAATCAGCCCCAGCATTTT. Its protein is CASRRNSNQPQHF.